Listed below are T cell receptor beta chains from one sample, sequenced in a study of sequential checkpoint blockade in melanoma. Here immunoSEQ multiplex PCR was the method, and the copy in TCRdb shows in-frame clones only, minus some. The sample shows 20,000 or so clones, less than 75% of them seen only once. Here the sequenced sample was CD8+ T cells sorted from blood (inferred from file names), taken from a patient given nivolumab and ipilimumab in sequence. The receptor source for this set is a human donor with melanoma. Each CDR3 is given with its conserved first and last residue. Each record gives: D gene, V gene, J gene, clone size, CDR3 protein, CDR3 DNA. A D gene is named only where the DNA matches it firmly. Clone size, where shown, is once, few, many, or a class for clones that have expanded.

d_gene: .
v_gene: TRBV5-4
j_gene: TRBJ2-7
abundance: .
CDR3aa: CASSLIQGSYEQYF
CDR3nt: TGTGCCAGCAGCTTAATACAGGGTTCCTACGAGCAGTACTTC

d_gene: TRBD1
v_gene: TRBV2
j_gene: TRBJ1-2
abundance: .
CDR3aa: CASSDRVGDNYGYTF
CDR3nt: TGTGCCAGCAGCGACAGGGTAGGGGATAACTATGGCTACACCTTC

d_gene: TRBD2
v_gene: TRBV10-3
j_gene: TRBJ2-5
abundance: once
CDR3aa: CATWGLAGGEETQYF
CDR3nt: TGTGCCACTTGGGGACTAGCGGGGGGAGAAGAGACCCAGTACTTC

d_gene: .
v_gene: TRBV9
j_gene: TRBJ1-2
abundance: .
CDR3aa: CASSVAGIGYGYTF
CDR3nt: TGTGCCAGCAGCGTAGCAGGGATTGGTTATGGCTACACCTTC

d_gene: TRBD2
v_gene: TRBV10-2
j_gene: TRBJ2-5
abundance: .
CDR3aa: CASSETPSGVQETQYF
CDR3nt: TGCGCCAGCAGTGAGACGCCTAGCGGGGTCCAAGAGACCCAGTACTTC

d_gene: TRBD1
v_gene: TRBV5-5
j_gene: TRBJ2-3
abundance: few
CDR3aa: CASSWTGPTDTQYF
CDR3nt: TGTGCCAGCAGTTGGACAGGGCCCACAGATACGCAGTATTTT

d_gene: .
v_gene: TRBV16
j_gene: TRBJ2-3
abundance: .
CDR3aa: CASSQSEAGPTDTQYF
CDR3nt: TGTGCCAGCAGCCAATCGGAGGCGGGGCCCACAGATACGCAGTATTTT

d_gene: TRBD1
v_gene: TRBV13
j_gene: TRBJ2-2
abundance: .
CDR3aa: CASSVTGTGNTGELFF
CDR3nt: TGTGCCAGCAGCGTTACCGGGACAGGGAACACCGGGGAGCTGTTTTTT

d_gene: TRBD1
v_gene: TRBV9
j_gene: TRBJ1-5
abundance: once
CDR3aa: CASSEGAGTASNQPQHF
CDR3nt: TGTGCCAGCAGCGAGGGGGCCGGGACAGCAAGCAATCAGCCCCAGCATTTT

d_gene: .
v_gene: TRBV4-1
j_gene: TRBJ1-1
abundance: .
CDR3aa: CASSQDLGLAFF
CDR3nt: TGCGCCAGCAGCCAAGATCTCGGGTTAGCTTTCTTT

d_gene: .
v_gene: TRBV7-9
j_gene: TRBJ2-2
abundance: few
CDR3aa: CASSLSQVNTGELFF
CDR3nt: TGTGCCAGCAGCTTGTCACAGGTTAACACCGGGGAGCTGTTTTTT

d_gene: TRBD1
v_gene: TRBV27
j_gene: TRBJ1-5
abundance: .
CDR3aa: CASSGTGVNQPQHF
CDR3nt: TGTGCCAGCAGCGGGACAGGGGTCAATCAGCCCCAGCATTTT

d_gene: .
v_gene: TRBV15
j_gene: TRBJ2-7
abundance: few
CDR3aa: CATSGGVTYEQYF
CDR3nt: TGTGCCACGTCGGGCGGGGTAACCTACGAGCAGTACTTC

d_gene: TRBD1
v_gene: TRBV7-9
j_gene: TRBJ2-5
abundance: few
CDR3aa: CASSDLRGLVTQYF
CDR3nt: TGTGCCAGCAGCGATTTGAGGGGGCTGGTGACCCAGTACTTC

d_gene: .
v_gene: TRBV11-2
j_gene: TRBJ1-1
abundance: once
CDR3aa: CASSLSDWAEAFF
CDR3nt: TGTGCCAGCAGCTTATCAGACTGGGCTGAAGCTTTCTTT

d_gene: .
v_gene: TRBV19
j_gene: TRBJ2-3
abundance: few
CDR3aa: CASSIVATDTQYF
CDR3nt: TGTGCCAGTAGTATAGTGGCTACAGATACGCAGTATTTT

d_gene: .
v_gene: TRBV19
j_gene: TRBJ2-5
abundance: once
CDR3aa: CASSRDRWGEETQYF
CDR3nt: TGTGCCAGTAGCCGGGACCGCTGGGGGGAAGAGACCCAGTACTTC

d_gene: .
v_gene: TRBV14
j_gene: TRBJ2-1
abundance: .
CDR3aa: CASSHDNSYNEQFF
CDR3nt: TGTGCCAGCAGCCACGACAATTCCTACAATGAGCAGTTCTTC

d_gene: .
v_gene: TRBV7-9
j_gene: TRBJ2-3
abundance: .
CDR3aa: CASSLSVGETDTQYF
CDR3nt: TGTGCCAGCAGCTTAAGCGTGGGAGAAACAGATACGCAGTATTTT

d_gene: TRBD2
v_gene: TRBV2
j_gene: TRBJ2-4
abundance: few
CDR3aa: CASRGGGADKNIQYF
CDR3nt: TGTGCCAGTCGGGGCGGGGGAGCGGACAAAAACATTCAGTACTTC

d_gene: TRBD2
v_gene: TRBV6-6
j_gene: TRBJ2-2
abundance: few
CDR3aa: CASRPTGTSSTGELFF
CDR3nt: TGTGCCAGCAGGCCTACCGGGACTAGCTCCACCGGGGAGCTGTTTTTT

d_gene: TRBD2
v_gene: TRBV23-1
j_gene: TRBJ2-7
abundance: few
CDR3aa: CASSQSPHSGVISYEQYF
CDR3nt: TGCGCCAGCAGTCAATCGCCCCATAGCGGGGTGATCTCCTACGAGCAGTACTTC